Following are 10 T cell receptor beta chains from one sample sequenced in a study of shared clonotypes between healthy human individuals. Some clones are missing from TCRdb's copy, which holds only in-frame ones; the method was immunoSEQ multiplex PCR. The sample includes approximately 1.5 million clones, under 99% of them seen just once. The sample was naive CD4+ T cells sorted from blood. This sample's subset: CD45RA+ positively selected. The receptors derive from a young man in good health.

The chain carries TRBV5-1 and TRBJ2-7; 9 bases agree with TRBD2. The CDR3 is made up of 15 amino acids. From germline, CDR1 is SGHRS and CDR2 YFSETQ. V was pared by 3 bases and J by 2 bases, with 6 bases of the junction left unmatched. CDR3 protein: CASSYLAGATYEQYF. The CDR3 DNA reads TGCGCCAGCAGCTACTTAGCGGGAGCGACCTACGAGCAGTACTTC. Supplemented by reference TRBV5-1 and TRBJ2-7, the full variable domain reads KAGVTQTPRYLIKTRGQQVTLSCSPISGHRSVSWYQQTPGQGLQFLFEYFSETQRNKGNFPGRFSGRQFSNSRSEMNVSTLELGDSALYLCASSYLAGATYEQYFGPGTRLTVT.

This chain uses TRBV5-4 with TRBJ1-2; 9 nucleotides line up with TRBD1. Per germline, CDR1 SGHNT and CDR2 YYREEE (reference sequence). This CDR3 spans 16 amino acids. Trimming took 0 bases from V and 3 from J; bases not matched to a gene: 6. CDR3 amino acids: CASSLAQGQGDYGYTF. DNA for the CDR3: TGTGCCAGCAGCTTGGCCCAGGGACAGGGCGACTATGGCTACACCTTC.

The V call is TRBV7-9, the J call TRBJ1-4; TRBD1 is a possible D gene (5 bases). Between the trimmed V and J ends, which lost 5 bases and 3 bases, there was a span of 16 bases. The CDR3 is 16 residues long. Germline CDR1 is SEHNR and CDR2 is FQNEAQ (reference sequence). The CDR3 DNA is TGTGCCAGCAGCACTCGGGACGGAGTCGCTAATGAAAAACTGTTTTTT. Its translation: CASSTRDGVANEKLFF.

V usage is TRBV10-2 and J usage is TRBJ2-1, with a weak D call TRBD2 (5 bases). The V end lost 10 bases, the J end lost 9 bases, and 16 bases lay between the germline ends. This CDR3 contains 12 residues. Germline-derived CDR1 and CDR2 are WSHSY and SAAADI. CDR3 sequence reads: CATNRGESEQFF. The CDR3 coding sequence is TGCGCCACCAACCGGGGAGAGAGTGAGCAGTTCTTC.

In this sample, this clone turned up once. J is TRBJ2-5 and V is TRBV5-4; 9 bases are a match to TRBD2. The CDR3 has 15 amino acids. The germline V gene encodes CDR1 SGHNT and CDR2 YYREEE (reference sequence). J lost 4 bases, V lost 3 bases, and 7 bases had no gene match. The CDR3 region is CASSWNSGRGETQYF. The CDR3, as DNA: TGTGCCAGCAGCTGGAATAGCGGGAGAGGAGAGACCCAGTACTTC. Together with reference TRBV5-4 and TRBJ2-5, the CDR3 gives the full variable domain: ETGVTQSPTHLIKTRGQQVTLRCSSQSGHNTVSWYQQALGQGPQFIFQYYREEENGRGNFPPRFSGLQFPNYSSELNVNALELDDSALYLCASSWNSGRGETQYFGPGTRLLVL.

The chain has TRBV18 and TRBJ2-1, with TRBD2 matching over 7 bases. CDR3 size: 15 residues. V trimming: 2 bases; J trimming: 8 bases; junction bases outside the gene matches: 9. The germline V gene encodes CDR1 KGHSH and CDR2 LQKENI. This CDR3 reads CASSPGLEALDEQFF. The CDR3 DNA reads TGTGCCAGCTCACCAGGACTAGAAGCCTTGGATGAGCAGTTCTTC.

The chain joins TRBV7-2 to TRBJ2-7; unclear D gene. This CDR3 has 14 residues. V was trimmed by 4 bases and J by 4 bases, leaving 14 bases between them. Per germline, CDR1 SGHTA and CDR2 FQGNSA. CDR3 sequence reads: CASSSTGLGYEQYF. CDR3 nucleotides: TGTGCCAGCAGCTCTACTGGTCTGGGATACGAGCAGTACTTC.

The V and J genes are TRBV11-2 and TRBJ1-5, with D tentatively TRBD1 (5 bases). CDR3 length: 14 residues. V shed 5 bases and J shed 7 bases, with 15 bases lying between them. CDR1 is SGHAT, CDR2 FQNNGV, per germline. The CDR3: CASSQDGGAQPQHF. The DNA of the CDR3 is TGTGCCAGCAGCCAAGACGGGGGAGCCCAGCCCCAGCATTTT.

This clone occurred once. J is TRBJ2-2 and V is TRBV5-6; D is undetermined. Germline CDR1 SGHDT, CDR2 YYEEEE. Trimming cost V 1 base and J 6 bases, with 7 bases left between them. This CDR3 spans 13 amino acids. CDR3 sequence: CASSLLFAGELFF. CDR3 in DNA: TGTGCCAGCAGCTTGCTATTCGCCGGGGAGCTGTTTTTT.

This chain uses TRBV5-8 with TRBJ1-3; D is possibly TRBD1 (6 bases). Germline V gene sequence: CDR1 SGHTS, CDR2 YDEGEE. V was shortened by 1 base and J by 4 bases, with 12 bases between the two germline ends. This CDR3 contains 15 residues. CDR3 region: CASSLYTGTGNTIYF. CDR3 sequence (DNA): TGTGCCAGCAGCTTGTACACAGGGACGGGAAACACCATATATTTT.